This TCR delta chain was sequenced in a study of γδ T cells in repeated Plasmodium falciparum infection. This clone is termed medium-sized. The sample contains more than one DNA sequence encoding this CDR3. This CDR3 has 20 amino acids. Germline CDR1 is TVYSNPD and CDR2 is GDNSRS (reference sequence). The V end lost 3 bases, the J end lost 1 base, and 33 bases lay between the germline ends. TCRdb called clones from the multiplex PCR reads again using CATT. The sample records tens of thousands of delta-chain clones, about 1.6% being singletons. Bulk repertoires came from Vgamma9/Vdelta2+ or Vdelta2-negative gammadelta T cells flow-sorted from PBMC.

Sequenced material: gamma-delta T cells from blood. The sequence derives from a pool of human donors (malaria-infected and uninfected, not separated). The V gene is TRDV3, the J gene TRDJ1; D may match TRDD2 or TRDD3 (9 bases each). The CDR3 reads CAFIPSYSFRGIQGTDKLIF. The CDR3, as DNA: TGTGCCTTCATACCTTCCTACTCGTTCCGGGGGATACAAGGCACCGATAAACTCATCTTT.